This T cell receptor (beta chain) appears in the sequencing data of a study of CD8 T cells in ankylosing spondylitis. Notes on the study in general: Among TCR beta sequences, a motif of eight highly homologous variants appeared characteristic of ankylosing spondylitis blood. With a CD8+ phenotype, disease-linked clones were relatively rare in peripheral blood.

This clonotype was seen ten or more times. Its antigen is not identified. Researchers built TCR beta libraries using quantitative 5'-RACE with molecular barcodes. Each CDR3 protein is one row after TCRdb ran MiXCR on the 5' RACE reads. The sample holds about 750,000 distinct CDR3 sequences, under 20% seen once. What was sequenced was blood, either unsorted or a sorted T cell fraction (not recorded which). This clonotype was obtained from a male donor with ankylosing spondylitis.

This chain's CDR3 is CASRGPLNTEAFF. CDR3 in DNA: TGTGCCAGCAGGGGACCGCTGAACACTGAAGCTTTCTTT. The chain employs TRBV12-3 or TRBV12-4 and TRBJ1-1, with D tentatively TRBD1 (5 bases). Trimming cost V 6 bases and J 0 bases, with 8 bases left between them. This CDR3 has 13 amino acids.